This TCR beta chain appears in the sequencing data of a study of T cell responses to AZD1222 COVID-19 vaccine. Only in-frame clones appear in the TCRdb table, and some are missing; sequencing was by immunoSEQ multiplex PCR. The data hold about 130,000 clones, with 70% to 90% observed a single time. With respect to this clone: What it binds is unknown.

Study findings and constraints: Donors were mostly white British, more females; clonal diversity possibly underestimated.

This TCR was recovered from an adult in good health. The sequenced sample was peripheral blood, obtained on day 0 of AZD1222 vaccination.

The CDR3 region has the DNA TGTGCCAGCAGTTTCCCTGGGACCTGGGGCAATTCACCCCTCCACTTT. Protein product: CASSFPGTWGNSPLHF. This chain links TRBV6-6 with TRBJ1-6, with D perhaps TRBD1 (5 bases). Germline CDR1 is MNHNY and CDR2 is SVGAGI (reference sequence). Trimming left V 4 bases short and J 7 bases short, with 17 bases between. The CDR3 extends over 16 amino acids.